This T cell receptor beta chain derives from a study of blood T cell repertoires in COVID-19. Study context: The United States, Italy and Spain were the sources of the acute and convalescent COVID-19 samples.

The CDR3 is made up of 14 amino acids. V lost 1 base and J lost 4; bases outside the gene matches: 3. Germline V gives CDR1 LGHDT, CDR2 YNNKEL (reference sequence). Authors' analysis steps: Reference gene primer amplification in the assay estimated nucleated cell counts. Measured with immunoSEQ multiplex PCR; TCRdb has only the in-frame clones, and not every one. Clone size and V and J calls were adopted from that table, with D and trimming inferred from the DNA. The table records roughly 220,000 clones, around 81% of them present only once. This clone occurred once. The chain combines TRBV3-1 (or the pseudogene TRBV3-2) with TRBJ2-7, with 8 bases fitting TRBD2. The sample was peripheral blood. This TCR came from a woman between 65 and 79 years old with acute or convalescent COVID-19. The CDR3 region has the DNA TGTGCCAGCAGCCAAGGGGGACTAGTGTACGAGCAGTACTTC. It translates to CASSQGGLVYEQYF.